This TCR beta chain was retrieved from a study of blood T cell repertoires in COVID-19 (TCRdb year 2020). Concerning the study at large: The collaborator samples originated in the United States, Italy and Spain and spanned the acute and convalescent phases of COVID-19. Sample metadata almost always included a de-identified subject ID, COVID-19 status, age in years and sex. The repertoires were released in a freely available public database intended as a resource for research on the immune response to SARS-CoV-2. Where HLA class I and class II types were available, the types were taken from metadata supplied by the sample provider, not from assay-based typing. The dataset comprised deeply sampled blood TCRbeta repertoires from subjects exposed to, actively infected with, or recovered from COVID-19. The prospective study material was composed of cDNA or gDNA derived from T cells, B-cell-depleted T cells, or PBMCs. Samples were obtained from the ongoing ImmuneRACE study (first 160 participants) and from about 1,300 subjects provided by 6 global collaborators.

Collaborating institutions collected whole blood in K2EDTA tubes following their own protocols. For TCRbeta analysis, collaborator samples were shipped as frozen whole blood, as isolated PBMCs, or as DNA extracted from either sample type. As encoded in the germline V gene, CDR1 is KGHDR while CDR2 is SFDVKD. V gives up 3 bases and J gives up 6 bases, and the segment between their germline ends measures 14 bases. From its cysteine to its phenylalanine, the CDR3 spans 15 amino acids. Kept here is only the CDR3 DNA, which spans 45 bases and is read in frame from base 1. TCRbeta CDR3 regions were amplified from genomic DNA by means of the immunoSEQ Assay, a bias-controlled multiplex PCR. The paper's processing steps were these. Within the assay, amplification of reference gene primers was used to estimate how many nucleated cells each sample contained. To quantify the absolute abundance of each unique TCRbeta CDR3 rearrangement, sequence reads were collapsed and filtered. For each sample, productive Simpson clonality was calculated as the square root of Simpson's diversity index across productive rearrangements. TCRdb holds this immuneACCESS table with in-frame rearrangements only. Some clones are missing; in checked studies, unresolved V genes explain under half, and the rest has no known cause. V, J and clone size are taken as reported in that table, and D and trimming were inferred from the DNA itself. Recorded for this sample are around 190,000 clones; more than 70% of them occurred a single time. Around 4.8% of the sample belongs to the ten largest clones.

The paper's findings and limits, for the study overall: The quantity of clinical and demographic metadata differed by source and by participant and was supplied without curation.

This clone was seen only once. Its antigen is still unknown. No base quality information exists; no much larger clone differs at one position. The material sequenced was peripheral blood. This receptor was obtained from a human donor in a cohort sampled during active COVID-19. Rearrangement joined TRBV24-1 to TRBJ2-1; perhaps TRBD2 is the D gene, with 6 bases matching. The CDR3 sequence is CATSDGSGSINEQFF. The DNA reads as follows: TGTGCCACCAGTGATGGCTCCGGGAGCATCAATGAGCAGTTCTTC.